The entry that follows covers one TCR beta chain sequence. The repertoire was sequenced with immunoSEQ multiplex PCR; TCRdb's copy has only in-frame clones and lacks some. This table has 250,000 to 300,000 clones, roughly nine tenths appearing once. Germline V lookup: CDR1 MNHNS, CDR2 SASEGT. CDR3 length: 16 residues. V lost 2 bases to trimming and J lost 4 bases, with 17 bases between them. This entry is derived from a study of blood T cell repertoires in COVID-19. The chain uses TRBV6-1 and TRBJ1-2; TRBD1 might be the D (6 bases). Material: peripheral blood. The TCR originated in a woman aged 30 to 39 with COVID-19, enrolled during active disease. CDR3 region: CASSELGQTVTYGYTF. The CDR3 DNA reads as TGTGCCAGCAGTGAACTAGGACAGACAGTTACCTATGGCTACACCTTC.